This paragraph reports one T cell receptor (beta chain). This clonotype counts as medium-sized (0.01 to 0.1%). No antigen is known for it. No base quality information exists; no much larger clone differs at one position. The data belong to a study of immune heterogeneity within non-small cell lung tumors (dated by TCRdb to the late 2010s). With respect to the entire study: By histology, the tumors were 4 squamous cell carcinomas, nine to ten non-squamous carcinomas and 1 tumor not otherwise specified. To examine intratumoral immune heterogeneity, the study used whole-exome sequencing, RNA-seq and TCR beta repertoire sequencing on multiple spatially distinct regions of each NSCLC tumor. TCR repertoire analysis included roughly 58 tumor loci from approximately 16 patients, whereas transcriptome data included only around 44 loci from 12 patients. Binding of neoantigens to the HLA alleles of each patient was predicted with netMHCpan-3.0 for mutant peptides of 8 to 11 amino acids.

The TCR beta CDR3 region was amplified with a multiplex PCR system whose first round ran for about 9 cycles using 32 V-gene forward primers and 13 J-gene reverse primers. The first PCR round used a QIAGEN Multiplex PCR Kit, and the primer sequences were filed in Chinese patent CN105087789A. Illumina universal primers were attached in a second round of PCR run with the Phusion High-Fidelity PCR Kit. Paired-end sequencing of TCR libraries was carried out on the Illumina HiSeq X Ten platform at a read length of 151 bp. As for how the authors treated the data: Reads without multiplex PCR primers were removed using Cutadapt, read pairs were merged using PEAR, and CDR3 regions were called using MiXCR with default settings. Repertoire diversity used Shannon entropy, and clonality was computed as one minus Shannon entropy divided by ln of productive unique sequence count. Clonotypes present at frequencies of at least 0.5% were defined as dominant or high-frequency T-cell clones. TCRdb reworked the public reads: Q25 trimming with fastp, MiXCR clone assembly, productive beta chains retained. Each CDR3 protein gets just one entry, which takes the most common genes and DNA from the rows behind it. The V and J calls shown here were made by TCRdb, not taken from the authors' results. This sample has about 11,000 distinct CDR3 sequences in its table, and 25% to 30% of those were observed once. The ten largest clones capture about 7.6% of the sample.

For the TCR template, genomic DNA was extracted from bulk tumor tissue, and 600 ng of gDNA was amplified for each sample. Multiple biopsies per primary tumor were taken during surgery, spaced as far apart as possible within the tumor mass. The study cohort was described as untreated, and patients were newly diagnosed NSCLC cases undergoing curative surgery. The donors were some 14 patients with newly diagnosed non-small cell lung cancer who were having surgery with curative intent. Two independent pathologists examined the resected tumor masses. Sequencing was performed only on DNA and RNA samples of high quality. From the germline V gene, CDR1 is MRHNA and CDR2 is SNTAGT. Deletion took 6 bases off V and 0 bases off J, with a span of 12 bases between the germline ends. From its cysteine to its phenylalanine, the CDR3 spans 15 amino acids. Solely the CDR3 DNA is kept, with 45 bases framed from the first base.

Overall results and qualifications from the work: A statistically significant but moderate positive correlation (R about 0.34) was observed between local T-cell repertoire clonality and local tumor mutational burden. Within a patient, identical dominant CDR3B clonotypes were found to recur across loci, yet unique high-frequency clones were also harbored in different tumor locations. Individual patients mostly had different high-frequency TCR beta clonotypes.

The chain was built from TRBV6-4 and TRBJ2-1; a weak D assignment points to TRBD2 (6 bases agree). Sample: lung tumor tissue. The clonotype comes from a woman in her fifties or sixties with non-small cell lung cancer. The CDR3 reads CASSPRGSSYNEQFF. The nucleotide sequence is TGTGCCAGCAGCCCCCGGGGGAGCTCCTACAATGAGCAGTTCTTC.